This T cell receptor beta chain comes out of a study of shared T cell receptors in the human thymus. V dropped 3 bases and J dropped 4 bases, with 10 bases sitting between them. The CDR3 is made up of 13 amino acids. Germline-derived CDR1 and CDR2 are SGDLS and YYNGEE. Clones were sequenced by immunoSEQ multiplex PCR, and TCRdb holds only the in-frame ones, with some missing. The sample contains around 67,000 clones, about 95% of which appear only once. This TCR came from a human donor. The sequenced sample was thymocytes. This chain connects TRBV9 to TRBJ1-2; no definite D call. CDR3 bases: TGTGCCAGCAGCGGATTTTTATTCTATGGCTACACCTTC. It is translated as CASSGFLFYGYTF. Drawing the rest from reference TRBV9 and TRBJ1-2, the complete variable domain is DSGVTQTPKHLITATGQRVTLRCSPRSGDLSVYWYQQSLDQGLQFLIQYYNGEERAKGNILERFSAQQFPDLHSELNLSSLELGDSALYFCASSGFLFYGYTFGSGTRLTVV.